This TCR beta chain came from a study of blood T cell repertoires in COVID-19. Looking at the study overall: The United States, Italy and Spain provided the acute and convalescent COVID-19 samples. T cells, B-cell-depleted T cells, or PBMCs provided the cDNA or gDNA that served as material.

The authors' processing: Amplification of reference gene primers was used by the study to estimate nucleated cell counts. Assay used: immunoSEQ multiplex PCR; TCRdb lists only in-frame clones, some missing. V and J calls and clone size are as listed in that table; D and trimming were resolved from the DNA. The sample lists 150,000 or so clones, 74% occurring once. Germline-derived CDR1 and CDR2 are SGHTA and FQGNSA. There are 14 residues in the CDR3. Trimming took 1 base from V and 4 from J, leaving 11 bases between them. V usage is TRBV7-2 and J usage is TRBJ2-7; no reliable D call. The TCR comes from a woman of 80 years or more with acute or convalescent COVID-19. The sequencing sample was made of peripheral blood. The CDR3 region is CASSLDASAYEQYF. CDR3 nucleotide sequence: TGTGCCAGCAGCTTAGATGCTAGTGCGTACGAGCAGTACTTC. The complete variable domain, with remaining parts taken from reference TRBV7-2 and TRBJ2-7, reads GAGVSQSPSNKVTEKGKDVELRCDPISGHTALYWYRQSLGQGLEFLIYFQGNSAPDKSGLPSDRFSAERTGGSVSTLTIQRTQQEDSAVYLCASSLDASAYEQYFGPGTRLTVT.